This T cell receptor beta chain stems from a study of regulatory T cells in long-lasting Graves disease. Study results and limitations: Accuracy was possibly reduced by small sample size.

This clonotype showed up just a few times. Its antigen is not known. Germline assignment: CDR1 GTSNPN and CDR2 SVGIG (reference sequence). Trimming took 4 bases from V and 4 from J, leaving 20 bases between them. The CDR3 totals 15 residues. As for time point: persistent/refractory GD, antithyroid drugs over 5 years with positive TRAb. After RNA was extracted from PBMCs, the TCR library was made from it. Construction of TCR beta libraries relied on iRepertoire HTBI primers and on Arm-PCR targeting CDR3 regions. MiXCR was run by TCRdb on the multiplex PCR reads, yielding one entry per CDR3 protein. This sample has about 470,000 distinct CDR3 sequences, with about a fifth found just once.

V usage is TRBV30 and J usage is TRBJ2-7; the D gene could be TRBD1 or TRBD2 (5 bases each). The sequencing used peripheral blood mononuclear cells (PBMCs), collected when the disease was refractory, from a patient treated with antithyroid drugs. This receptor was identified in a female donor with Graves disease. Written as DNA, the CDR3 is TGTGCCTGGACTGAACGGGGCCTCGTAGGATACGAGCAGTACTTC. This gives the protein CAWTERGLVGYEQYF.